The sequence of this T cell receptor beta chain was determined in a study of early T cells in non-severe SARS-CoV-2 infection. TCRdb independently ran MiXCR on the 5' RACE reads; one entry per CDR3 protein. In the table there are tens of thousands of distinct CDR3 sequences, about 6.1% of which are singletons. V was pared by 7 bases and J by 7 bases, with 26 bases between. The CDR3 sequence is 17 residues long. Ten or more counts support this clonotype. The material sequenced was whole blood, taken at baseline. This chain connects TRBV12-3 or TRBV12-4 to TRBJ2-1; perhaps D is TRBD1 or TRBD2 (5 bases each). The source is an adult who was a healthcare worker with PCR-confirmed SARS-CoV-2 infection or an uninfected control (not recorded which). The CDR3 sequence: CASTLGGVFIEGNEQFF. The CDR3 bases are TGTGCCAGCACCCTCGGTGGGGTCTTCATCGAGGGGAATGAGCAGTTCTTC.